The 14 T cell receptor beta chains below come from one sample, sequenced in a study of breast tumors, draining lymph nodes, adjacent tissues. Axillary draining lymph nodes of breast cancer patients supplied the node samples. Using its own MiXCR run on the multiplex PCR reads, TCRdb lists one record per CDR3 protein. The table shows about 150,000 distinct CDR3 sequences, with around a third occurring only once. The sample comprised axillary lymph node tissue. These TCRs come from a female donor with breast cancer. Some clones in this sample may be carry-over from other donors' samples.

This clonotype was seen at least ten times. V and J are TRBV6-5 and TRBJ2-2; the D call may be TRBD1 or TRBD2 (5 bases each). V shed 5 bases and J shed 4 bases, with 17 bases lying between them. This CDR3 spans 16 amino acids. The germline V gene encodes CDR1 MNHEY and CDR2 SVGAGI. Written as DNA, the CDR3 is TGTGCCAGCAGTAGGGGTCTGGGGGACGCCACCGGGGAGCTGTTTTTT. This sequence encodes CASSRGLGDATGELFF.

Points on this clonotype: One end of the junction is discordant with germline, which a read error may explain. J is TRBJ1-1 and V is TRBV5-1; 7 nucleotides match TRBD1. From germline, CDR1 is SGHRS and CDR2 YFSETQ. There are 14 residues in the CDR3. In DNA, the CDR3 is TGCGTCAGCAATTTCGGTGACAGGGACACTGAAGCTTTCTTT. Its translation: CVSNFGDRDTEAFF.

This clonotype was picked up many times. This chain connects TRBV7-9 to TRBJ1-4; D remains unclear. The CDR3 has 12 residues. Germline CDR1 and CDR2: SEHNR and FQNEAQ (reference sequence). The germline V and J ends were trimmed by 5 bases and 3 bases, with 4 bases remaining between them. The CDR3 is CASSTSNEKLFF. As DNA, the CDR3 is TGTGCCAGCAGCACGTCTAATGAAAAACTGTTTTTT.

This clonotype was found many times. The chain combines TRBV19 with TRBJ2-1; TRBD2 aligns across 7 bases. This CDR3 region has 16 residues. Germline V CDR1 and CDR2: LNHDA, SQIVND (reference sequence). Unmatched junction bases numbered 10, after V lost 6 bases and J lost 2 bases. As DNA, the CDR3 is TGTGCCAGTAGGGCCTCGATGGGGGGGGCCTACAATGAGCAGTTCTTC. This encodes CASRASMGGAYNEQFF.

In this sample, this clonotype turned up many times. V and J are TRBV28 and TRBJ1-4; possible D gene TRBD1, 6 bases. V lost 9 bases and J lost 5, with 13 bases in between. This CDR3 spans 13 amino acids. The V gene's germline CDR1 is MDHEN and CDR2 SYDVKM. The CDR3 sequence: CASWDNYNEKLFF. In DNA, the CDR3 is TGTGCCAGTTGGGACAACTACAATGAAAAACTGTTTTTT.

This clonotype occurred many times. The gene calls are TRBV7-8 and TRBJ2-7; 7 bases agree with TRBD2. This CDR3 has 13 residues. Trimming removed 9 bases from V and 3 bases from J; junction bases left unmatched: 8. Germline V gene sequence: CDR1 SGHVS, CDR2 FQNEAQ. The CDR3 loop reads CARVGGDLYEQYV. CDR3 coding DNA: TGTGCCAGGGTGGGGGGGGACCTCTACGAGCAGTACGTC.

The J gene is TRBJ1-2, the V gene TRBV6-1; 9 positions match TRBD1. The CDR3 is 14 amino acids. The trim removed 10 bases at V and 13 bases at J, leaving 19 bases unmatched. Germline V lookup: CDR1 MNHNS, CDR2 SASEGT. DNA of the CDR3: TGTGCCACCCCCCCGAGGACGGGACAGGGCGTTCCCACCTTC. This codes for CATPPRTGQGVPTF.

This clonotype was detected ten times or more. The chain links TRBV6-6 to TRBJ1-6; D possibly corresponds to TRBD1 (6 bases). Germline values: CDR1 MNHNY, CDR2 SVGAGI (reference sequence). V was cut by 5 bases and J by 0 bases, with 14 bases left in between. The CDR3 covers 17 residues. The CDR3 DNA follows: TGTGCCAGCAGTCCAGGGGACCCGAGCTCCTATAATTCACCCCTCCACTTT. Translated, it gives CASSPGDPSSYNSPLHF.

The table lists this clonotype with many counts. The chain joins TRBV2 to TRBJ2-7; D remains unclear. From germline, CDR1 is SNHLY and CDR2 FYNNEI. This CDR3 region has 13 residues. The V end was cut by 2 bases, the J end by 3 bases, with 8 bases between. CDR3 in amino acids: CASSEIPSYEQYF. The CDR3 region has the DNA TGTGCCAGCAGTGAAATCCCTAGCTACGAGCAGTACTTC. The full variable domain, completed using reference TRBV2 and TRBJ2-7, is EPEVTQTPSHQVTQMGQEVILRCVPISNHLYFYWYRQILGQKVEFLVSFYNNEISEKSEIFDDQFSVERPDGSNFTLKIRSTKLEDSAMYFCASSEIPSYEQYFGPGTRLTVT.

The CDR3 DNA is TGCGCCAGCAGCCCCCGGGTAGCCAATGAGCAGTTCTTC. This translates into CASSPRVANEQFF. V is TRBV4-1 and J is TRBJ2-1; unclear D gene. Trimming removed 4 bases at V and 6 bases at J, with 10 bases between. The length of the CDR3 is 13 residues. Germline CDR1 is MGHRA and CDR2 is YSYEKL.

This clonotype was detected many times. The chain combines TRBV4-3 with TRBJ2-2; D not resolved. The V end lost 1 base, the J end lost 2 bases, and 5 bases lay between the germline ends. The CDR3 loop spans 14 amino acids. Germline V gene sequence: CDR1 LGHNA, CDR2 YSLEER. The CDR3: CASSQGENTGELFF. CDR3 nucleotides: TGCGCCAGCAGCCAAGGGGAAAACACCGGGGAGCTGTTTTTT.

The gene calls are TRBV27 and TRBJ1-1; D remains ambiguous. V was pared by 2 bases and J by 2 bases, with 6 bases between. The CDR3 covers 13 residues. Germline values: CDR1 MNHEY, CDR2 SMNVEV (reference sequence). The CDR3 reads CASSLLRNTEAFF. The CDR3 DNA follows: TGTGCCAGCAGTTTACTGAGAAACACTGAAGCTTTCTTT.

The V and J genes are TRBV18 and TRBJ1-5; 8 nucleotides line up with TRBD1. The CDR3 sequence is 16 residues long. After removal of 3 bases from V and 1 base from J, the junction contained 5 bases not matched to a gene. The germline V gene has CDR1 KGHSH and CDR2 LQKENI. The CDR3 is CASSPPTGESNQPQHF. The CDR3 nucleotides are TGTGCCAGCTCACCCCCGACAGGGGAGAGCAATCAGCCCCAGCATTTT.

Written as DNA, the CDR3 is TGTGCTAGAGGTAGACAGGGCGGAGATACGCAGTATTTT. Translated, it gives CARGRQGGDTQYF. This sequence joins TRBV2 and TRBJ2-3, with TRBD1 matching 7 bases. The germline V gene encodes CDR1 SNHLY and CDR2 FYNNEI. The CDR3 spans 13 residues.